This TCR beta chain originates from a study of Ad26.COV2.S vaccination and SARS-CoV-2 variants. The overall study: The vaccine Ad26.COV2.S was put into the muscle once, or twice with 56 days between. Study-level points and caveats: Breadth and depth estimates from TCRs may understate total T cell responses. The placebo group had lower spike-specific TCR breadth than the vaccine recipients did.

Germline CDR1 is MGHRA and CDR2 is YSYEKL. With 1 base clipped from V and 2 bases from J, the junction kept 14 bases outside the gene matches. The CDR3 has 18 amino acids. The sample holds a few counts of this clone. Antigen unknown. Indicated treatment: roughly 19 received Ad26.COV2.S at low or high dose, single or two shots; about 5 received placebo; per-sample allocation not given. Sample collection was performed on day 63 after the first vaccine or placebo injection. Within Boston, the person who donated was an adult of 18-55 years. Method: immunoSEQ multiplex PCR; TCRdb's copy keeps in-frame clones and lacks some. The repertoire includes about 420,000 clones, around 87% of them detected once, and around 3.6% sits in the top ten.

The sequence derives from a person between 18 and 59 years old who received the Ad26.COV2.S COVID-19 vaccine or a placebo. The sample here was peripheral blood, taken in a trial of Ad26.COV2.S vaccine versus placebo. The chain employs TRBV4-1 and TRBJ2-7, with 7 bases lining up with TRBD2. The CDR3 sequence is CASSQAGTTRPRAYEQYF. The CDR3 nucleotides are TGCGCCAGCAGCCAAGCCGGGACTACTCGACCGCGCGCCTACGAGCAGTACTTC.